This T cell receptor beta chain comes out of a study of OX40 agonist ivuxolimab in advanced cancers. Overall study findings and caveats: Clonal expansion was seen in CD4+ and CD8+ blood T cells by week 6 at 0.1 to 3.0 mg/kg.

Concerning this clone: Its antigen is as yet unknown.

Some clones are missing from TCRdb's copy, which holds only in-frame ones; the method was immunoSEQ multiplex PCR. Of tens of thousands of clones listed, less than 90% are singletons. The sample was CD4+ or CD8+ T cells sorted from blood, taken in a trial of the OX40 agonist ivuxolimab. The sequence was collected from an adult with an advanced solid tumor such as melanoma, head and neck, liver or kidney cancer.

The CDR3 DNA is TGTGCCAGCAGCTTCGGGACAGGGAATCCCTACGAGCAGTACTTC. As protein: CASSFGTGNPYEQYF. The chain carries TRBV7-9 and TRBJ2-7; 9 bases match TRBD1. The CDR3 is 15 residues long. CDR1 and CDR2 from the germline V gene are SEHNR and FQNEAQ (reference sequence). Trimming took 3 bases from V and 2 from J; bases not matched to a gene: 5.